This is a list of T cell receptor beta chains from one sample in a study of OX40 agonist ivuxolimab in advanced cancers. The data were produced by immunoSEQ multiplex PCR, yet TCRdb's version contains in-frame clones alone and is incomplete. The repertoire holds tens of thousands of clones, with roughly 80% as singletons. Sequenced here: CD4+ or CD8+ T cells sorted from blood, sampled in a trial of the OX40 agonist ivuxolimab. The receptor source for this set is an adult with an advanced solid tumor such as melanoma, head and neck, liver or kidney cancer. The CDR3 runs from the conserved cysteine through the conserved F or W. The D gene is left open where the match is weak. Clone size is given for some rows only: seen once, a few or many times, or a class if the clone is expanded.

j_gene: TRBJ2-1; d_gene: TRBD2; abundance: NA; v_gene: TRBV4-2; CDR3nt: TGTGCCAGCAGCCAGGAGAGGACTAGCGGGGGGGATGAGCAGTTCTTC; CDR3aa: CASSQERTSGGDEQFF
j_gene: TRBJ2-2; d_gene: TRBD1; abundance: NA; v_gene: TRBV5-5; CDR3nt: TGTGCCAGCAGCCATGGACAGGGCGATACCGGGGAGCTGTTTTTT; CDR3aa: CASSHGQGDTGELFF
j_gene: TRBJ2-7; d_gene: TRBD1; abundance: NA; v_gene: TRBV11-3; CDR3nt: TGTGCCAGCAGGCCAACCGGGACAGGGTCCTACGTACAGTACTTC; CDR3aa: CASRPTGTGSYVQYF
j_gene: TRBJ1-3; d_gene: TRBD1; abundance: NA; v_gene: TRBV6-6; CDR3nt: TGTGCCGTTCAAAGACAGGGGCGCTCTGGAAACACCATATATTTT; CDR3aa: CAVQRQGRSGNTIYF
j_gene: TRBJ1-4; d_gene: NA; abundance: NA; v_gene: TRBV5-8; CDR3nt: TGTGCCAGCAGCTTGTCATGGTTACGAGGTGAAAAACTGTTTTTT; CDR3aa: CASSLSWLRGEKLFF
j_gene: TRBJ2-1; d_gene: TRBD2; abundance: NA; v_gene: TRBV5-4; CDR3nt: TGTGCCAGCAGCGCGCCGACTAGCGCGTCCTACAATGAGCAGTTCTTC; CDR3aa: CASSAPTSASYNEQFF
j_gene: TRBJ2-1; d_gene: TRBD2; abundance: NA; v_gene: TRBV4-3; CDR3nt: TGCGCCAGCAGCCAAGAGCTAGGGCTAGCGGGAGGGCATGAGCAGTTCTTC; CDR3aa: CASSQELGLAGGHEQFF
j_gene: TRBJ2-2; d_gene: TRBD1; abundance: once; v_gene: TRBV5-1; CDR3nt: TGCGCCAGCAGCTTTTTCGACAGGGCCACCGGGGAGCTGTTTTTT; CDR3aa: CASSFFDRATGELFF
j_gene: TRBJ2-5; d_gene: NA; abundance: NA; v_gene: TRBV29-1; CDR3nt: TGCAGCTCCTACTCGGCGGGAGAGACCCAGTACTTC; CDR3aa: CSSYSAGETQYF
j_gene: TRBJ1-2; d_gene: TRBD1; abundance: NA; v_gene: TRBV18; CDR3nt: TGTGCCAGCTCGCTATATCTTCCGGGACAGGGAACAAACTATGGCTACACCTTC; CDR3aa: CASSLYLPGQGTNYGYTF
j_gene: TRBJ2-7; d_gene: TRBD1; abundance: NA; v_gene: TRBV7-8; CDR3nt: TGTGCCAGCAGCCCGGACAGGAGCTACGAGCAGTACTTC; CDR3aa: CASSPDRSYEQYF
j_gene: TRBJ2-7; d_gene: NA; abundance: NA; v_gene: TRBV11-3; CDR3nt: TGTGCCAGCATCCATCTCCGAGGGGGGACAGAAGCCTACGAGCAGTACTTC; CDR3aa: CASIHLRGGTEAYEQYF
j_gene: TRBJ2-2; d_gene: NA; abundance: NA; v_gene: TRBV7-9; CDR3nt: TGTGCCAAATGGGACGCCCGGGCCGGGGAGCTGTTTTTT; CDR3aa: CAKWDARAGELFF
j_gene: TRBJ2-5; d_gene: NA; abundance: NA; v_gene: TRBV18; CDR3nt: TGTGCCAGCTCACCTCGAGCGCGAGAGGAGACCCAGTACTTC; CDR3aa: CASSPRAREETQYF
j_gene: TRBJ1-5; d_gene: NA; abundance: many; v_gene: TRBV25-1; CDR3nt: TGTGCCAGCAGTGAATCACAGATAGTTAATCAGCCCCAGCATTTT; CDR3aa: CASSESQIVNQPQHF
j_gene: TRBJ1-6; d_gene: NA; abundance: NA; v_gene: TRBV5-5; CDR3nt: TGTGCCAGCAGCTCCGGGACCTTGCCACCCCTCCACTTT; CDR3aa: CASSSGTLPPLHF
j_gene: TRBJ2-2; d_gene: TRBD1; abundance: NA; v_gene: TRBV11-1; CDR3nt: TGTGCCAGCAGCTTATTCGGGACAGACACCGGGGAGCTGTTTTTT; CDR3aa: CASSLFGTDTGELFF
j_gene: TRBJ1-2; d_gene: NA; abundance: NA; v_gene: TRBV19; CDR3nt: TGTGCCAGTGCAATCCGGGAGACCTCTGGCTACACCTTC; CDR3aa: CASAIRETSGYTF
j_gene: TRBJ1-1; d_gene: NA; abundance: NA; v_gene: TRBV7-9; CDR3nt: TGTGCCAGCAGCGAAGCTAGAACTGCTAACACTGAAGCTTTCTTT; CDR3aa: CASSEARTANTEAFF
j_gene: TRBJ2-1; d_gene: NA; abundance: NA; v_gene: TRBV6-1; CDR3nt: TGTGCCAGCAGTGAAATTGGTGGGTCGAACAATGAGCAGTTCTTC; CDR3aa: CASSEIGGSNNEQFF
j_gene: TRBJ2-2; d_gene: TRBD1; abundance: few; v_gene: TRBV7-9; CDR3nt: TGTGCCAGCTCCCGAGGCCCCCGGGACAGGGCTTCCGGGGAGCTGTTTTTT; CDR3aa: CASSRGPRDRASGELFF
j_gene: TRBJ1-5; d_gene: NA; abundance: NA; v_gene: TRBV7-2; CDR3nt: TGTGCCAGCAGCTGGGCTCCAGGAACCGATCAGCCCCAGCATTTT; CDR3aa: CASSWAPGTDQPQHF
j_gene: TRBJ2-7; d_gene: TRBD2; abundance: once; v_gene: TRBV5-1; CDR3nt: TGCGCCAGCACTACCGGGGAGCGGGGTCACGAGCAGTACTTC; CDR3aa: CASTTGERGHEQYF
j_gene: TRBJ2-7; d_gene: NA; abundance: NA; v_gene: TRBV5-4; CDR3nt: TGTGCCAGCAGCTTCAGGAGCACCTACGAGCAGTACTTC; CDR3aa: CASSFRSTYEQYF
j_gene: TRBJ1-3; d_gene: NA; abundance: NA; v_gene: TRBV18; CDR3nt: TGTGCCAGCTCACCAACAGTACCCTCTGGAAACACCATATATTTT; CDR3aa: CASSPTVPSGNTIYF
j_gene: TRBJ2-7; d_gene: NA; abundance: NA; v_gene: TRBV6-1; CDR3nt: TGTGCCAGCAATCGTGAATACGAGCAGTACTTC; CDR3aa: CASNREYEQYF
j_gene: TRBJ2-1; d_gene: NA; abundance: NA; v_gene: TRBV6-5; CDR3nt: TGTGCCAGCAGTTACGGCTCAGGGTTTAGGGAGCAGTTCTTC; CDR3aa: CASSYGSGFREQFF
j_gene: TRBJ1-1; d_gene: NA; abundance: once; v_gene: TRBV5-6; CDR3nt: TGTGCCAGCAGCTCGGGGAGCACTGAAGCTTTCTTT; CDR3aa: CASSSGSTEAFF
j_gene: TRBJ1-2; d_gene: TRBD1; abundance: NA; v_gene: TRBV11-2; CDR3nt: TGTGCCAGCAGCTCAGGACAGGATAACTATGGCTACACCTTC; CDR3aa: CASSSGQDNYGYTF
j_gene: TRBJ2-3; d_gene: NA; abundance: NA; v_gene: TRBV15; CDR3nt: TGTGCCACCAGCTCAGGGTCAGGGGTCACAGATACGCAGTATTTT; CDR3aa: CATSSGSGVTDTQYF
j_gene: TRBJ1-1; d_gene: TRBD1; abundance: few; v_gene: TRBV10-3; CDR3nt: TGTGCCATCAGTGGAGGGACAGGGAATGGAGACACTGAAGCTTTCTTT; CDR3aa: CAISGGTGNGDTEAFF
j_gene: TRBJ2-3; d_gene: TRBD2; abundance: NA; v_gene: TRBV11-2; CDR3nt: TGTGCCAGCAGCCACATTAGGACTAGCGGGGGTCGGCAGTATTTT; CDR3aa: CASSHIRTSGGRQYF
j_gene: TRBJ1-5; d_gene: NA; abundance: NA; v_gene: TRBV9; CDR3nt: TGTGCCAGCTCTTTGGGGGGTGATCAGCCCCAGCATTTT; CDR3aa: CASSLGGDQPQHF
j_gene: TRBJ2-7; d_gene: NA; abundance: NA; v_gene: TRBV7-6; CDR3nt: TGTGCCAGCAGCCTGAGCCCCCAGCAGCTCCTGACCTACGAGCAGTACTTC; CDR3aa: CASSLSPQQLLTYEQYF
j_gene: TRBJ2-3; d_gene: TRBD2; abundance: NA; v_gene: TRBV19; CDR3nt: TGTGCCACCGCCAGAACTAGCGCAACTAGCACAGATACGCAGTATTTT; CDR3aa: CATARTSATSTDTQYF
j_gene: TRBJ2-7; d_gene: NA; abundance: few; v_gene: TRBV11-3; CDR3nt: TGTGCCAGCAGCGGGGGGGCCAGGGACCTTTCCTACGAGCAGTACTTC; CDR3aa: CASSGGARDLSYEQYF
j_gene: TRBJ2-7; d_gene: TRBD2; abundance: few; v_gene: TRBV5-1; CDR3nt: TGCGCCAGCAGCCGGACTAGCGGGAGGCTCATCTCCTACGAGCAGTACTTC; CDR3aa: CASSRTSGRLISYEQYF
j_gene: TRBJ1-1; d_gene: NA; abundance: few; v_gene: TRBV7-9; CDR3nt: TGTGCCAGCAGCTCGACAGAGAACACTGAAGCTTTCTTT; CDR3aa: CASSSTENTEAFF
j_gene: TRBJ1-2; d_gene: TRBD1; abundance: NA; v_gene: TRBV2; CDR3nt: TGTGCCAGCAGTGAAGGGGGACAGGTTATCTATGGCTACACCTTC; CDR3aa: CASSEGGQVIYGYTF
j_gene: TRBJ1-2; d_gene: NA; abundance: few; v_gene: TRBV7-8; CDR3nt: TGTGCCAGCAGCTTCAACACAGGGACCGGTGGCTACACCTTC; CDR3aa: CASSFNTGTGGYTF
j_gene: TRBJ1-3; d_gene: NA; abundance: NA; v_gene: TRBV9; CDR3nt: TGTGCCAGCAGCGTAGCCCCGACAGAAACCTCTGGAAACACCATATATTTT; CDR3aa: CASSVAPTETSGNTIYF
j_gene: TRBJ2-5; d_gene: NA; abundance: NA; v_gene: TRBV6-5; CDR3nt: TGTGCCAGCAGTTATTCGGAGACCCAGTACTTC; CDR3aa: CASSYSETQYF
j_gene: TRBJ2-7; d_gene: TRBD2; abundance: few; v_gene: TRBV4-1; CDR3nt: TGCGCCAGCAGCCAAGTGGGGGGTCTGAGCGGGAGGGCGGGGGAGCAGTACTTC; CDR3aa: CASSQVGGLSGRAGEQYF
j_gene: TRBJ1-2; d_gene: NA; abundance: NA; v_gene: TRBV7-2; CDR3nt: TGTGCCAGCAGCTTAGCTGCGAGTGAAAGGAGAAAGGTTGGCTACACCTTC; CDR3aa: CASSLAASERRKVGYTF
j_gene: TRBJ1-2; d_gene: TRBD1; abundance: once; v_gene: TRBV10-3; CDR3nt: TGTGCCATCAGTGAGTCCCTCAGGGGGCGGTCTAACTATGGCTACACCTTC; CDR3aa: CAISESLRGRSNYGYTF
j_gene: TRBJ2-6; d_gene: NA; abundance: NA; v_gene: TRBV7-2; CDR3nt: TGTGCCAGCAGGGTGAGCTCTGGGGCCAACGTCCTGACTTTC; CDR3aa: CASRVSSGANVLTF
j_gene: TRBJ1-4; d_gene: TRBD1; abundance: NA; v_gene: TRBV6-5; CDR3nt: TGTGCCAGCAGTTACTCGTGGGGACAGGGGTCGGAACTGTTTTTT; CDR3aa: CASSYSWGQGSELFF
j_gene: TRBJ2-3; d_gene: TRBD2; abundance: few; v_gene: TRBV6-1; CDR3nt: TGTGCCGCAGCCGTCGAAGCGGGAGGCGGAGATACGCAGTATTTT; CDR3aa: CAAAVEAGGGDTQYF